One T cell receptor beta chain is described in this entry. Profiling relied on immunoSEQ multiplex PCR, and the TCRdb table lists in-frame clones only, not all of them. The sample consists of about 61,000 clones, approximately 86% of them appearing once. This entry belongs to a study of OX40 agonist ivuxolimab in advanced cancers. The CDR3 covers 13 residues. Germline CDR1 and CDR2: SGHTA and FQGNSA. Trimming removed 5 bases from V and 5 bases from J; junction bases left unmatched: 2. The TCR sequence derives from an adult with an advanced solid tumor such as melanoma, head and neck, liver or kidney cancer. Sequenced material: CD4+ or CD8+ T cells sorted from blood, taken in a trial of the OX40 agonist ivuxolimab. The rearrangement uses TRBV7-2 and TRBJ1-1; 10 bases line up with TRBD1. CDR3 sequence: CASSVGQGTEAFF. The CDR3 coding sequence is TGTGCCAGCAGCGTGGGACAGGGGACTGAAGCTTTCTTT. The variable domain in full, completed from reference TRBV7-2 and TRBJ1-1, reads GAGVSQSPSNKVTEKGKDVELRCDPISGHTALYWYRQSLGQGLEFLIYFQGNSAPDKSGLPSDRFSAERTGGSVSTLTIQRTQQEDSAVYLCASSVGQGTEAFFGQGTRLTVV.